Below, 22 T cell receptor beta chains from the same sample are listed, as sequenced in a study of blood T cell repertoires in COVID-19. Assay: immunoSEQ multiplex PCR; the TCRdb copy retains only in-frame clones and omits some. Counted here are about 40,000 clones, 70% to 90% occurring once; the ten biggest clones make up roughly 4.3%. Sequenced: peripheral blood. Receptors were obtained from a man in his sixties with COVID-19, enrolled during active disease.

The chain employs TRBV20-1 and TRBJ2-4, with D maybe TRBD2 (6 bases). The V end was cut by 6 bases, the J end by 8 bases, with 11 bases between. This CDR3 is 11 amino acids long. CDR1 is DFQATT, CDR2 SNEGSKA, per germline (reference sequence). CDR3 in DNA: TGCAGTGCACCTTGGGAGGACATTCAGTACTTC. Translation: CSAPWEDIQYF.

The CDR3 protein is CASSLTGSTDTQYF. In DNA, the CDR3 is TGTGCCAGCAGCTTGACAGGTAGCACAGATACGCAGTATTTT. The rearrangement links TRBV13 to TRBJ2-3, with a tentative D call TRBD1 (6 bases). Germline V gives CDR1 PRHDT, CDR2 FYEKMQ (reference sequence). This CDR3 is built from 14 residues. V was cut by 3 bases and J by 0 bases, with 7 bases left in between.

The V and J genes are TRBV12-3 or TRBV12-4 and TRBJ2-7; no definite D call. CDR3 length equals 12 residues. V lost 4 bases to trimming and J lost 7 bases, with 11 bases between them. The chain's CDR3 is CASSWAQGEQYF. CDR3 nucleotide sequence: TGTGCCAGCAGTTGGGCCCAAGGAGAGCAGTACTTC.

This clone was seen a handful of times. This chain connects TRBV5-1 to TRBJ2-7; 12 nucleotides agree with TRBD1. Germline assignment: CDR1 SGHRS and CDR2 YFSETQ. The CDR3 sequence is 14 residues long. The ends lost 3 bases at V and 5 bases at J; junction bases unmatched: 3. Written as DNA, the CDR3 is TGCGCCAGCAGCTATGGGACAGGGGGCAACGAGCAGTACTTC. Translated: CASSYGTGGNEQYF.

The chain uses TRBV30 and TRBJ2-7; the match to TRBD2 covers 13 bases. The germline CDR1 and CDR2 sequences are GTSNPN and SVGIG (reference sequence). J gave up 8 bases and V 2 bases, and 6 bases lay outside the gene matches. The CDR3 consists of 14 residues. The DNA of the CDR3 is TGTGCCTGGAGTCCTGGACTAGCGGGAGTCAAGCAGTACTTC. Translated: CAWSPGLAGVKQYF.

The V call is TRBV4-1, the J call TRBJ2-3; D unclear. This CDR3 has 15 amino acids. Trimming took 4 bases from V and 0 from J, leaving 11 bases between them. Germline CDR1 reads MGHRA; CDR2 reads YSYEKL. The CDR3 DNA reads TGCGCCAGCAGCCTTCCACAGAGTAGCACAGATACGCAGTATTTT. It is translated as CASSLPQSSTDTQYF.

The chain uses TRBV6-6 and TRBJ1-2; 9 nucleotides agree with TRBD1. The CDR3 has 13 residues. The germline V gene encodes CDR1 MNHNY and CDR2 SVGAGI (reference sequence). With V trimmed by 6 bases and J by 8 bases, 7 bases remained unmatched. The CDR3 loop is CASSQGQGYGYTF. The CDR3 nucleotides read TGTGCCAGCAGCCAGGGACAGGGTTACGGCTACACCTTC.

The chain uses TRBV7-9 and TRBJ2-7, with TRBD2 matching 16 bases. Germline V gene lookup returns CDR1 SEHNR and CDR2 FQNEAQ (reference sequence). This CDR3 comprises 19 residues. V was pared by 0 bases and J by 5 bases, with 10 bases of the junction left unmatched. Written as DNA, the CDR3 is TGTGCCAGCAGCTTAGCTCTCGGGACTAGCGGGAGGGCCGTTGACGAGCAGTACTTC. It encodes CASSLALGTSGRAVDEQYF.

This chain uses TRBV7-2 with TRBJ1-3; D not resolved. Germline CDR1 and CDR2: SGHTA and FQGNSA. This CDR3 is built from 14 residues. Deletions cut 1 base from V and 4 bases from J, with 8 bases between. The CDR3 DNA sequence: TGTGCCAGCAGCTTAGATGGAGGAGGAAACACCATATATTTT. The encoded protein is CASSLDGGGNTIYF. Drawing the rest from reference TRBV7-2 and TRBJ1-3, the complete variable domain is GAGVSQSPSNKVTEKGKDVELRCDPISGHTALYWYRQSLGQGLEFLIYFQGNSAPDKSGLPSDRFSAERTGGSVSTLTIQRTQQEDSAVYLCASSLDGGGNTIYFGEGSWLTVV.

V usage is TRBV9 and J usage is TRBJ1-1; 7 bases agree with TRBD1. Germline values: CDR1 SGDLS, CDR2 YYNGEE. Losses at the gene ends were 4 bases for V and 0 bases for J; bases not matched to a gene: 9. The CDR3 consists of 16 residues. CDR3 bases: TGTGCCAGCAGCTCGGGACAGTGGGTCATGAACACTGAAGCTTTCTTT. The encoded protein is CASSSGQWVMNTEAFF.

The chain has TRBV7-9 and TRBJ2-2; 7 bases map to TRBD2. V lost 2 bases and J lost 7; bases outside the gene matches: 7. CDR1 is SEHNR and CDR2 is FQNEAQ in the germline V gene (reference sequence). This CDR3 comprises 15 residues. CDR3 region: CASSLYTSEGGELFF. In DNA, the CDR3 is TGTGCCAGCAGCTTATATACTAGCGAAGGCGGGGAGCTGTTTTTT.

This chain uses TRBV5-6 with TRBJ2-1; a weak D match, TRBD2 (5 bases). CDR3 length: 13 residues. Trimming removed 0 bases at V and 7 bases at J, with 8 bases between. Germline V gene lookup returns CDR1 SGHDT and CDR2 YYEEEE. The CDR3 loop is CASSLGRRNEQFF. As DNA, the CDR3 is TGTGCCAGCAGCTTGGGTAGGAGGAATGAGCAGTTCTTC.

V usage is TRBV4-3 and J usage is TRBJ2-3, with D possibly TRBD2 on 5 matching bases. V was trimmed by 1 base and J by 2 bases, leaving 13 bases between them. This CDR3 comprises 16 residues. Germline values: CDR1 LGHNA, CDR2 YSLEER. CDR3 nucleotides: TGCGCCAGCAGCCAAGGGGCTAGCTTCTCCACAGATACGCAGTATTTT. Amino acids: CASSQGASFSTDTQYF.

The CDR3 DNA is TGTGCCAGCAGTTACCAGGGGCTGAGCAATCAGCCCCAGCATTTT. The encoded protein is CASSYQGLSNQPQHF. V usage is TRBV6-2 or TRBV6-3 and J usage is TRBJ1-5; tentative D call: TRBD1 (6 bases). This CDR3 has 15 amino acids. Trimming stripped 2 bases from V and 1 base from J, with 9 bases between. Germline V gives CDR1 MNHEY, CDR2 SVGEGT.

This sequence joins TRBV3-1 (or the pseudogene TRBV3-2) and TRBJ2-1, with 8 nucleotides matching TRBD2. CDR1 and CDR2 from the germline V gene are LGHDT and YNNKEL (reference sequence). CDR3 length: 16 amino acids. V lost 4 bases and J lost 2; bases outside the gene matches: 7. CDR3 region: CASSPPRAGAYNEQFF. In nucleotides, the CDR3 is TGTGCCAGCAGCCCCCCTAGAGCGGGAGCCTACAATGAGCAGTTCTTC.

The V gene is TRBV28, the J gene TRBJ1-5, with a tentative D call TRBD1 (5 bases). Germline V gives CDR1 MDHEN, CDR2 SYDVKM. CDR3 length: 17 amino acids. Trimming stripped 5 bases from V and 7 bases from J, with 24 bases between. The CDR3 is CASSLAGGRRVGQPQHF. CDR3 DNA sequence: TGTGCCAGCAGTCTGGCCGGGGGGAGGCGGGTAGGGCAGCCCCAGCATTTT.

In DNA, the CDR3 is TGCGCCAGCAGCGCTACTGGACAGCGAGATACGCAGTATTTT. This sequence encodes CASSATGQRDTQYF. The rearrangement joins TRBV10-1 to TRBJ2-3; tentative D call: TRBD1 (6 bases). V was clipped by 6 bases and J by 5 bases, with 15 bases between them. Germline CDR1 and CDR2: WNHNN and SYGVQD (reference sequence). The CDR3 covers 14 residues.

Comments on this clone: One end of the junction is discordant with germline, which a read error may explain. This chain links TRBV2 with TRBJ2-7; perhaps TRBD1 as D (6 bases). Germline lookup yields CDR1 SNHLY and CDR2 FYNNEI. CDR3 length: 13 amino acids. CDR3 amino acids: CANSARGEPERYF. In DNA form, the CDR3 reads TGTGCCAACAGTGCCAGGGGAGAGCCCGAGAGGTACTTC.

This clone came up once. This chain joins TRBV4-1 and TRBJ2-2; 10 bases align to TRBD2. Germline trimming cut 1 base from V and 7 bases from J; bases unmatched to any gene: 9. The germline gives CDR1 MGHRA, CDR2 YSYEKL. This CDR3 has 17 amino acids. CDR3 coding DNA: TGCGCCAGCAGCCAAGCCCCCCTAGCGGGAGAAATCGGGGAGCTGTTTTTT. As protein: CASSQAPLAGEIGELFF.

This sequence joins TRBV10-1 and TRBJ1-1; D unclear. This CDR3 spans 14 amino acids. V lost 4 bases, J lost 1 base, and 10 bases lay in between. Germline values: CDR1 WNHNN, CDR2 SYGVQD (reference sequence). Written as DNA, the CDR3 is TGCGCCAGCAGTGGGGCTGCAGGGAACACTGAAGCTTTCTTT. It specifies CASSGAAGNTEAFF.

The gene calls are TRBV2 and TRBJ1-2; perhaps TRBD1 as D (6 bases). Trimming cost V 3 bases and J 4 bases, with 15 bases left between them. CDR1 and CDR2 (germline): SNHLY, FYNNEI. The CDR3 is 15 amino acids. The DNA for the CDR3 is TGTGCCAGCAGTGATGAACAGGGTCGGAGCTATGGCTACACCTTC. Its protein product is CASSDEQGRSYGYTF.

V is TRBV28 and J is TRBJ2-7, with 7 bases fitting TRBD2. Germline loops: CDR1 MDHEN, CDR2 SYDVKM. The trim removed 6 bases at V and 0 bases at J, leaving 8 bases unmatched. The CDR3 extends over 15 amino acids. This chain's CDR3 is CASRGPRDYSYEQYF. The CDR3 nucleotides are TGTGCCAGCAGGGGACCACGGGACTACTCCTACGAGCAGTACTTC. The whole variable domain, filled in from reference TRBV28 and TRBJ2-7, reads DVKVTQSSRYLVKRTGEKVFLECVQDMDHENMFWYRQDPGLGLRLIYFSYDVKMKEKGDIPEGYSVSREKKERFSLILESASTNQTSMYLCASRGPRDYSYEQYFGPGTRLTVT.